Following are 10 T cell receptor beta chains from one sample sequenced in a study of beta chain features in type 1 diabetes. Sequenced material consisted of expressed TCRB transcripts (all of the isolated RNA was reverse transcribed). The repertoire was sequenced with immunoSEQ multiplex PCR; TCRdb's copy has only in-frame clones and lacks some. The repertoire holds fewer than 400,000 clones, 9.3% seen once, with 0.9% to 1.1% in the top ten. Study-level results: Among all four CD4+ subsets, Type 1 diabetes patients had TCRB CDR3s that were moderately but significantly shorter.

Their antigen targets remain unknown. Material for sequencing was central memory CD4+ T cells from blood. These receptors all come from a man aged 25-45 years with type 1 diabetes.

V usage is TRBV9 and J usage is TRBJ2-3; TRBD2 aligns across 9 bases. Losses at the gene ends were 0 bases for V and 0 bases for J; bases not matched to a gene: 2. Germline CDR1 and CDR2: SGDLS and YYNGEE. The CDR3 extends over 16 amino acids. CDR3 bases: TGTGCCAGCAGCGTAGGACTAGCGGATAGCACAGATACGCAGTATTTT. Its protein is CASSVGLADSTDTQYF.

This clone was counted only a few times. The V call is TRBV10-1, the J call TRBJ2-5; 11 nucleotides match TRBD1. CDR1 is WNHNN and CDR2 is SYGVQD in the germline V gene (reference sequence). CDR3 size: 15 residues. The V segment lost 6 bases and the J segment 0 bases; nucleotides outside the gene matches: 3. The CDR3 nucleotides read TGCGCCAGCAGCCGGGACAGGGGGAACCAAGAGACCCAGTACTTC. Protein sequence: CASSRDRGNQETQYF.

This clone was observed a few times. This sequence joins TRBV10-1 and TRBJ2-1; D might be TRBD1 or TRBD2, each matching 5 bases. The germline V gene encodes CDR1 WNHNN and CDR2 SYGVQD (reference sequence). The CDR3 runs to 14 residues. V was trimmed by 8 bases and J by 6 bases, leaving 17 bases between them. CDR3 in amino acids: CASSWAGTSNEQFF. Here the CDR3 DNA reads TGCGCCAGCTCGTGGGCAGGGACGAGCAATGAGCAGTTCTTC.

The CDR3 spells CASSAQGTDTQYF. In DNA, the CDR3 is TGTGCCAGCAGCGCCCAGGGCACAGATACGCAGTATTTT. The chain couples TRBV5-4 to TRBJ2-3; D is unresolved. Trimming stripped 4 bases from V and 1 base from J, with 7 bases between. Germline assignment: CDR1 SGHNT and CDR2 YYREEE (reference sequence). The CDR3 is 13 amino acids.

This clone was seen many times. CDR3 amino acids: CAISEGTDYNQPQHF. As DNA, the CDR3 is TGTGCCATCAGTGAGGGGACAGATTACAATCAGCCCCAGCATTTT. This chain links TRBV10-3 with TRBJ1-5, with TRBD1 matching 7 bases. V was pared by 2 bases and J by 3 bases, with 4 bases of the junction left unmatched. The germline V gene has CDR1 ENHRY and CDR2 SYGVKD. This CDR3 is built from 15 residues.

The CDR3 DNA reads TGTGCCAGCTCGCTAGGACAAGAGACCCAGTACTTC. Amino acid sequence: CASSLGQETQYF. The chain couples TRBV2 to TRBJ2-5; D is unclear. Germline CDR1 SNHLY, CDR2 FYNNEI. V lost 8 bases, J lost 2 bases, and 9 bases lay in between. CDR3 length: 12 amino acids. Complete variable domain (other parts from reference TRBV2 and TRBJ2-5): EPEVTQTPSHQVTQMGQEVILRCVPISNHLYFYWYRQILGQKVEFLVSFYNNEISEKSEIFDDQFSVERPDGSNFTLKIRSTKLEDSAMYFCASSLGQETQYFGPGTRLLVL.

The chain couples TRBV5-1 to TRBJ1-5, with a tentative D call TRBD1 (5 bases). Germline lookup yields CDR1 SGHRS and CDR2 YFSETQ. This CDR3 comprises 15 residues. V was shortened by 4 bases and J by 5 bases, with 16 bases between the two germline ends. The CDR3 loop reads CASSQSDSTYQPQHF. The CDR3, as DNA: TGCGCCAGCAGCCAGTCCGACAGCACCTATCAGCCCCAGCATTTT.

The table lists this clone with a few counts. J is TRBJ2-3 and V is TRBV9; D not resolved. Per the germline V gene, CDR1 is SGDLS and CDR2 is YYNGEE. The CDR3 totals 15 residues. V lost 6 bases to trimming and J lost 0 bases, with 14 bases between them. This CDR3 reads CASTETARSTDTQYF. In DNA form, the CDR3 reads TGTGCCAGCACCGAGACGGCGAGGAGCACAGATACGCAGTATTTT.

The chain combines TRBV5-4 with TRBJ2-3; no clear D gene. V lost 7 bases to trimming and J lost 10 bases, with 16 bases between them. The CDR3 contains 12 residues. Germline CDR1 is SGHNT and CDR2 is YYREEE (reference sequence). CDR3: CASVLLVDPQYF. The CDR3 nucleotides read TGTGCCAGCGTCCTTCTAGTCGATCCGCAGTATTTT.

This chain links TRBV9 with TRBJ1-5; perhaps TRBD1 as D (6 bases). CDR1 and CDR2 from the germline V gene are SGDLS and YYNGEE. The CDR3 contains 14 residues. With 0 bases removed from V and 7 bases from J, the gap between germline ends came to 11 bases. As DNA, the CDR3 is TGTGCCAGCAGCGTAGGTTCCAGGGGCCAGCCCCAGCATTTT. Its protein is CASSVGSRGQPQHF.